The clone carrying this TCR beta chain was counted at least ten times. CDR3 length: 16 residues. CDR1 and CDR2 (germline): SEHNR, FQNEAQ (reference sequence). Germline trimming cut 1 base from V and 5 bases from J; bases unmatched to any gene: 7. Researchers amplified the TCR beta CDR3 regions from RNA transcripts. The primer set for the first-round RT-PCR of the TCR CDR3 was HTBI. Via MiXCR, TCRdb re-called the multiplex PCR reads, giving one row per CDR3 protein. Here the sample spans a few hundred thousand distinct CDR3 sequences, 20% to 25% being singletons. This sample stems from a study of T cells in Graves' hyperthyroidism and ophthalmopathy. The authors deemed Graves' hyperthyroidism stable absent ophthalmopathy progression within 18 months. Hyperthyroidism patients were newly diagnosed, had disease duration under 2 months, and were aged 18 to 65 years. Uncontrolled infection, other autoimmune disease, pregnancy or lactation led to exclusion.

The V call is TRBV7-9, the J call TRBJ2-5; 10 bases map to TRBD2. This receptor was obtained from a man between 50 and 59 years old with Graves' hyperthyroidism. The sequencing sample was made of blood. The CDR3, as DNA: TGTGCCAGCAGCTTAGGGGGACCGGGACTAGCGGAGACCCAGTACTTC. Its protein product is CASSLGGPGLAETQYF.